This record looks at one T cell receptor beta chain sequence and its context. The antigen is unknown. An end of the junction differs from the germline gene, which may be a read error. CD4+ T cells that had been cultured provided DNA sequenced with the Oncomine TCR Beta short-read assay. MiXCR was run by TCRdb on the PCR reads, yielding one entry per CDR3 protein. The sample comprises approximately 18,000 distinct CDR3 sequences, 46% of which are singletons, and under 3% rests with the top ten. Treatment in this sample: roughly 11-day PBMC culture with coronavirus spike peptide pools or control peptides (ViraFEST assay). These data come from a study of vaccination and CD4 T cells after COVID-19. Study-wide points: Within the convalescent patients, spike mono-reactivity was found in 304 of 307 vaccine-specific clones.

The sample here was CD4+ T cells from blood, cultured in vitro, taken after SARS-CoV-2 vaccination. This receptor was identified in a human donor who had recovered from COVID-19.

The CDR3 nucleotides are TGCGCCAGCAGCCAAGATATTCGGGGTTCGAGCTATGGCTACACCTTC. This encodes CASSQDIRGSSYGYTF. The chain employs TRBV19 and TRBJ1-2; D is uncertain. Germline lookup yields CDR1 LNHDA and CDR2 SQIVND (reference sequence). This CDR3 is built from 16 residues.